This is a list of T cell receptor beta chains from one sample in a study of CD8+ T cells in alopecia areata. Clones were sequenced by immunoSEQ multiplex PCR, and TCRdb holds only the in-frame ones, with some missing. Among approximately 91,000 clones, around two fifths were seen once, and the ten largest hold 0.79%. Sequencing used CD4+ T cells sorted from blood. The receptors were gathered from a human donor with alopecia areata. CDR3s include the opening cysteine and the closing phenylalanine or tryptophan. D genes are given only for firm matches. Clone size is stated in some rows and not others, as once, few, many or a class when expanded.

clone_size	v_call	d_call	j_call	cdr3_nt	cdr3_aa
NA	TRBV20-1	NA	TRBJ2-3	TGCAGTGCTAGCACAGATACGCAGTATTTT	CSASTDTQYF
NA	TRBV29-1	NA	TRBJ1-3	TGCAGCGTTGCTTTGGACGGCGGGAAGATATATTTT	CSVALDGGKIYF
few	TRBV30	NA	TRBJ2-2	TGTGCCTGGAGTGTACGAGCCACCGGGGAGCTGTTTTTT	CAWSVRATGELFF
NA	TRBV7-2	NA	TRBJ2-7	TGTGCCAGCAGCTTAAACAGCTACGAGCAGTACTTC	CASSLNSYEQYF
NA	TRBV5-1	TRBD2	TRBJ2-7	TGCGCCAGCAGCTCCGGACTAGCGGGAGGTTACGAGCAGTACTTC	CASSSGLAGGYEQYF
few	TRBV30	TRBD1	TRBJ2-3	TGTGCCTGGAGGCTGACAGGGAGCACAGATACGCAGTATTTT	CAWRLTGSTDTQYF
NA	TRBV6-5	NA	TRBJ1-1	TGTGCCAGCAGTTCCCTCCCGACGACTAGGGCCACTGAAGCTTTCTTT	CASSSLPTTRATEAFF
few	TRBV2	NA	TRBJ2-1	TGTGCCAGCAGTGCCCTCGACAATGAGCAGTTCTTC	CASSALDNEQFF
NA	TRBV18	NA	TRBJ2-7	TGTGCCAGCTGTACCAGTGGGTTAGCCTACGAGCAGTACTTC	CASCTSGLAYEQYF
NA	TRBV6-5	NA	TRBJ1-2	TGTGCCAGCAGTTTAGGGCAGGGGTTGGGCAACTATGGCTACACCTTC	CASSLGQGLGNYGYTF
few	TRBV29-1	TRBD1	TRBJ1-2	TGCAGCGCCGGGGGACAGGGCAACTATGGCTACACCTTC	CSAGGQGNYGYTF
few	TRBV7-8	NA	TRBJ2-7	TGTGCCAGCAGCTCGTTGGAAGAGCAGTACTTC	CASSSLEEQYF
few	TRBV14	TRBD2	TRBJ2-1	TGTGCCAGCAGTCGAGCCGGGACTAGCTTCAATGAGCAGTTCTTC	CASSRAGTSFNEQFF
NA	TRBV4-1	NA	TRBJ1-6	TGCGCCAGCAGCCAAGTGCCGGGGCGGGGGGATTCACCCCTCCACTTT	CASSQVPGRGDSPLHF
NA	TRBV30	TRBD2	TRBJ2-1	TGTGCCTGGACAAGGCTAGCGGGACCTTGGAATGAGCAGTTCTTC	CAWTRLAGPWNEQFF
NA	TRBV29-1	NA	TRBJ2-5	TGCAGCGTTGACACGCTCCAAGAGACCCAGTACTTC	CSVDTLQETQYF
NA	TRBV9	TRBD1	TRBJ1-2	TGTGCCAGCAGCCCAGAGGGACAGGGCTATGGCTACACCTTC	CASSPEGQGYGYTF
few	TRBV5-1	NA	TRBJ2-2	TGCGCCAGCAGCCCCGCCAATAAGAACACCGGGGAGCTGTTTTTT	CASSPANKNTGELFF
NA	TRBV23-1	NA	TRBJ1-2	TGCGCCAGCAGTCCCCCACGGCCTAATGGCTACACCTTC	CASSPPRPNGYTF
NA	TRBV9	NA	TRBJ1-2	TGTGCCAGCAGCGTACAGACCTATGGCTACACCTTC	CASSVQTYGYTF
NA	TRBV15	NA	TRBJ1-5	TGTGCCACCAGCAGAGTTGCAGGGGATCAGCCCCAGCATTTT	CATSRVAGDQPQHF
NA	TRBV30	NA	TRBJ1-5	TGTGCCTGGTGGGTACGGAATCAGCCCCAGCATTTT	CAWWVRNQPQHF
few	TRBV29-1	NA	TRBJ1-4	TGCAGCGTTGTAGTAGACGGAAAACTGTTTTTT	CSVVVDGKLFF
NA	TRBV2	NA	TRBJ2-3	TGTGCCAGCAGTGAAGATCCGATAACAGATACGCAGTATTTT	CASSEDPITDTQYF
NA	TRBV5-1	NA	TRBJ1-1	TGCGCCAGCAGCGGATCCGGGACGGAGAACACTGAAGCTTTCTTT	CASSGSGTENTEAFF
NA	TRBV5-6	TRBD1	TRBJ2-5	TGTGCCAGCAGAACCCTGACAGGGCTCCTGGAGACCCAGTACTTC	CASRTLTGLLETQYF
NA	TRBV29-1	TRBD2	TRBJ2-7	TGCAGCGCTTCGAGCGGGAGTCACGACGAGCAGTACTTC	CSASSGSHDEQYF
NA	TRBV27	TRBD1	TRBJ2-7	TGTGCCAGCCGCCAGACAGGGGCCTACGAGCAGTACTTC	CASRQTGAYEQYF
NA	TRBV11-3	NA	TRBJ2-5	TGTGCCAGCAGCTTAGGGGCAGGGGTAACGGAGACCCAGTACTTC	CASSLGAGVTETQYF
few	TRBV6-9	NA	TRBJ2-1	TGTGCCAGCAGTCTCCCTACAGTGGACAATGAGCAGTTCTTC	CASSLPTVDNEQFF
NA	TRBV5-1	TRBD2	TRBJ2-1	TGCGCCAGCAGCTTGGATATAACTAGCGCTACCCCTGAGCAGTTCTTC	CASSLDITSATPEQFF
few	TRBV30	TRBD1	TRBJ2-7	TGTGCCTGGAGGGACCTCGGACAGGGCAAATCCTACGAGCAGTACTTC	CAWRDLGQGKSYEQYF
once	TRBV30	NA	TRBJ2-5	TGTGCCTGGAGTGTACCGGGTCGAGAGACCCAGTACTTC	CAWSVPGRETQYF
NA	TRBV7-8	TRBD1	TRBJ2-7	TGTGCCAGCAGCAATGGACAGGGAAACGAGCAGCACTTC	CASSNGQGNEQHF
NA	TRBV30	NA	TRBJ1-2	TGTGCCTGGAGTGTTAGCTATAGGGACGGCTACACCTTC	CAWSVSYRDGYTF
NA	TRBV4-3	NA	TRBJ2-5	TGCGCCAGCAGCCAAGAACCCCAGCAAGAGACCCAGTACTTC	CASSQEPQQETQYF
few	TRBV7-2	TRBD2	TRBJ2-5	TGTGCCAGCAGCTTAGTGCAAGCGGGGGTTGAGACCCAGTACTTC	CASSLVQAGVETQYF
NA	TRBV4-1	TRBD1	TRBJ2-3	TGCGCCAGCGGGGACAGCCCCACAGATACGCAGTATTTT	CASGDSPTDTQYF
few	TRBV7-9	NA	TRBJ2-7	TGTGCCAGCAGCTTCGAAGCGGAAATCTACGAGCAGTACTTC	CASSFEAEIYEQYF
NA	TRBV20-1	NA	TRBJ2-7	TGCAGTGCTAGACGGAGGGAGCAGTACTTC	CSARRREQYF
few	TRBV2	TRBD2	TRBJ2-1	TGTGCCAGCAGGGTCGCGGGGGGGCAAAGCAATGAGCAGTTCTTC	CASRVAGGQSNEQFF
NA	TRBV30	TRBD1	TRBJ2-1	TGTGCCTGGAAGGGGACAGGGTCCAATGAGCAGTTCTTC	CAWKGTGSNEQFF
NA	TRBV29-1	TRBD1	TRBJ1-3	TGCAGCGTTGGTGAGGGGGCGAACACCATATATTTT	CSVGEGANTIYF
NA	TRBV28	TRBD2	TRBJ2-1	TGTGCCAGCAGCCCCTCGCTAGCGGGAGTTGGTGAGCAGTTCTTC	CASSPSLAGVGEQFF
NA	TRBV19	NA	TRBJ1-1	TGTGCCAGTACGCTATCACGATTGACTGAAGCTTTCTTT	CASTLSRLTEAFF
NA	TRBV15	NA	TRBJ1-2	TGTGCCACCAGCAGAGACGGATATTATGGCTACACCTTC	CATSRDGYYGYTF
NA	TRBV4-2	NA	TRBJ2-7	TGTGCCAGCAGCCCCTCTTCGACAGTCTACGAGCAGTACTTC	CASSPSSTVYEQYF
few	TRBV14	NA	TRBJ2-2	TGTGCCAGCAGCCTGGGGCCCGGGGAGCTGTTTTTT	CASSLGPGELFF
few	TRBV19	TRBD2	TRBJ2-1	TGTGCCAGTAGTATAGATCTAGGGACTAGCACCCCCAATGAGCAGTTCTTC	CASSIDLGTSTPNEQFF
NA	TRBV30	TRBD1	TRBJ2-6	TGTGCCTGGGGACAGGGGAGTGCTGGGGCCAACGTCCTGACTTTC	CAWGQGSAGANVLTF
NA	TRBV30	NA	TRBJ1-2	TGTGCCTGGAAGGTACGGGGGGTCGATGGCTACACCTTC	CAWKVRGVDGYTF
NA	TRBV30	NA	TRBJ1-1	TGTGCCTGGGTCCCGTTGGAAGCTGACACTGAAGCTTTCTTT	CAWVPLEADTEAFF
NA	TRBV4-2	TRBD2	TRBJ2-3	TGTGCCAGCAGCCAAGTGGGGACTAGCGGGGTAGGGGATACGCAGTATTTT	CASSQVGTSGVGDTQYF
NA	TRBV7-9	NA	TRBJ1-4	TGTGCCAGCAGCTCCGGACAATCAACTAATGAAAAACTGTTTTTT	CASSSGQSTNEKLFF
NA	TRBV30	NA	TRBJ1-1	TGTGCCTGGAGTCCCCCCGGGGGAACTGAAGCTTTCTTT	CAWSPPGGTEAFF
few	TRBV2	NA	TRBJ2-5	TGTGCCAGCAGTGAGGAGACCCAGTACTTC	CASSEETQYF
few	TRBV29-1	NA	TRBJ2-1	TGCAGCGTTGACAGTCTAAGGACCTACAATGAGCAGTTCTTC	CSVDSLRTYNEQFF
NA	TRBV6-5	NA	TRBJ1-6	TGTGCCAGCAGTTACGACCAAGAATCACCCCTCCACTTT	CASSYDQESPLHF
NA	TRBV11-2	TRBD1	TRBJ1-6	TGTGCCAGCAGCTTAGCACAGGGGGGGTCACCCCTCCACTTT	CASSLAQGGSPLHF